This T cell receptor (beta chain) was identified during a study of T cell repertoires in cytomegalovirus infection. TCRdb ran MiXCR on the reads and lists one entry per CDR3 protein. The table includes hundreds of thousands of distinct CDR3 sequences, under 8.5% detected once. Germline trimming cut 5 bases from V and 1 base from J; bases unmatched to any gene: 4. The length of the CDR3 is 14 residues. Per germline, CDR1 SGHTA and CDR2 FQGNSA. In its sample, this clonotype was seen many times. Its antigen is not identified. Study-level findings and limits: HLA-C-restricted CMV clonotypes gave the most frequent clonotype in two of eight donors.

The chain recombines TRBV7-2 with TRBJ1-1; 7 nucleotides align to TRBD1. The sequenced material came from PBMCs. The clonotype comes from a human donor in good health (CMV status not recorded). Some clones in this sample may be carry-over from other donors' samples. CDR3 nucleotides: TGTGCCAGCAGCCCAGGGACAGAGAACACTGAAGCTTTCTTT. Protein: CASSPGTENTEAFF.